This T cell receptor beta chain was profiled in a study of CD8 T cells in Susac syndrome. At the level of the study: Among the Susac syndrome patients sequenced, about 6 had active disease and roughly 8 were in remission.

CD8+ and CD4+ blood T cells underwent TCR beta sequencing. Patients with Susac syndrome met diagnostic criteria that were recently defined for definite or probable disease. Reverse transcription of 0.5 to 1 ug RNA used random hexamers. TCRdb independently ran MiXCR on the immunoSEQ multiplex PCR reads; one entry per CDR3 protein. The table records over 150,000 distinct CDR3 sequences, around 95% of them present only once. The CDR3 covers 14 residues. V lost 6 bases and J 4 bases, leaving 16 bases between the germline ends. Germline V lookup: CDR1 DFQATT, CDR2 SNEGSKA (reference sequence). The source material was CD4+ T cells from PBMCs. V and J are TRBV20-1 and TRBJ1-5; TRBD1 is a possible D gene (5 bases). This sequence originates from a human donor with Susac syndrome. CDR3 protein: CSASLGGKNQPQHF. Written as DNA, the CDR3 is TGCAGTGCGAGCTTGGGGGGGAAGAATCAGCCCCAGCATTTT.